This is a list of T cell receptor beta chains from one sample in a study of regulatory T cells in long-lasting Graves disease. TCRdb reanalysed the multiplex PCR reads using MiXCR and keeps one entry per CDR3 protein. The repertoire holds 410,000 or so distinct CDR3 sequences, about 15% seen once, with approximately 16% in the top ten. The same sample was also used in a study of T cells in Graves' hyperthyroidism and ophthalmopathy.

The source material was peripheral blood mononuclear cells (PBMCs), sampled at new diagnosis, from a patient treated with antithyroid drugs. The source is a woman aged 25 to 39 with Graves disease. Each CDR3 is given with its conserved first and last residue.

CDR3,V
CASSFGLAGEGPNEQFF,TRBV7-8
CATARYSNQPQHF,TRBV6-2/TRBV6-3
CASSLRGHRGLSSYEQYF,TRBV13
CSARRTSGSSYEQYF,TRBV20-1
CASRGRTSGMSRNEQFF,TRBV2
CASSRQGSSYNEQFF,TRBV7-3
CASSTRVGQGIDTQYF,TRBV7-9
CASSSYLRTGTEEQYF,TRBV28
CSVEDLGWGETQYF,TRBV29-1
CASSHRGGEQFF,TRBV3-1
CASSSSQIAYEQYF,TRBV28
CASSQEATSGRSSYNEQFF,TRBV4-1
CASSRSDSSYNEQFF,TRBV12-3/TRBV12-4
CASTWTGLGGNEQFF,TRBV6-1
CAWSEGFYGYTF,TRBV30
CAWSVVSNQPQHF,TRBV30
CSVGTTDGETQYF,TRBV29-1
CAATGGRTDTQYF,TRBV14
CASSLRALSGTEAFF,TRBV7-8
CASSQGQGAIEQYF,TRBV3-1
CASSYGTGVYQPQHF,TRBV6-9
CASSRSGRARHEQFF,TRBV13
CASSGGSSNAGSPLHF,TRBV2
CASSQTPGTGNNIGSPQHF,TRBV4-1
CASSQTDREQYF,TRBV3-1
CASSPSKGWGEKLFF,TRBV12-3/TRBV12-4
CASSVVGTVNSPLHF,TRBV9
CASSPNRDYYGYTF,TRBV4-1
CASSLAGGPISSYNEQFF,TRBV11-2
CASSSTGEEDTQYF,TRBV28
CSVEGTGTSGSNEQFF,TRBV29-1
CSATRQVMNTEAFF,TRBV20-1
CASSSPPGRRYGYTF,TRBV7-2
CASSAGLAGVREQYF,TRBV25-1
CASSIRVSYEQYF,TRBV27
CASSAGTGSNQPQHF,TRBV5-1